Each of the 10 T cell receptor beta chains below was sequenced from the same sample in a study of cytomegalovirus exposure and HLA in healthy donors. PCR primers comprised 60 Vbeta and 13 Jbeta primers. TCRdb keeps only in-frame clones here, not all; method: immunoSEQ multiplex PCR. The data contain more than 150,000 clones, 75% to 85% of them singletons. Sequencing was performed on PBMCs. Receptors were obtained from a woman in her 30s in good health and CMV-seropositive.

The chain links TRBV10-1 to TRBJ2-1; unclear D gene. The V and J ends lost 0 bases and 0 bases respectively, with 15 bases between them. The CDR3 is made up of 18 amino acids. Germline values: CDR1 WNHNN, CDR2 SYGVQD (reference sequence). In DNA form, the CDR3 reads TGCGCCAGCAGTGAGTCCATGGGCGTACGCCTCTCCTACAATGAGCAGTTCTTC. Translation: CASSESMGVRLSYNEQFF.

This chain links TRBV11-3 with TRBJ1-5; unclear D gene. This CDR3 has 18 amino acids. Deletions cut 2 bases from V and 0 bases from J, with 17 bases between. Germline V gene lookup returns CDR1 SGHNT and CDR2 YENEEA. The CDR3: CASSLTAEEMNSNQPQHF. The DNA for the CDR3 is TGTGCCAGCAGCTTAACAGCCGAAGAGATGAATAGCAATCAGCCCCAGCATTTT. The whole variable domain, filled in from reference TRBV11-3 and TRBJ1-5, reads EAGVVQSPRYKIIEKKQPVAFWCNPISGHNTLYWYLQNLGQGPELLIRYENEEAVDDSQLPKDRFSAERLKGVDSTLKIQPAELGDSAVYLCASSLTAEEMNSNQPQHFGDGTRLSIL.

V gene TRBV6-4 combines with J gene TRBJ2-1; maybe TRBD1 (6 bases). CDR3 length equals 19 residues. Looked up from germline, CDR1 is MRHNA and CDR2 is SNTAGT. V gave up 2 bases and J gave up 0 bases, with 20 bases separating them. This chain's CDR3 is CASSDPDRKILLSYNEQFF. In nucleotides, the CDR3 is TGTGCCAGCAGTGACCCGGACAGAAAGATTCTCCTCTCCTACAATGAGCAGTTCTTC.

DNA of the CDR3: TGTGCCAGCAGTTTGGACAGGGGGGGCCAGCCCCAGCATTTT. This codes for CASSLDRGGQPQHF. The chain uses TRBV28 and TRBJ1-5, with 10 bases identical to TRBD1. Losses at the gene ends were 3 bases for V and 7 bases for J; bases not matched to a gene: 3. Per germline, CDR1 MDHEN and CDR2 SYDVKM. The CDR3 consists of 14 residues.

The CDR3 sequence: CASRRTSGGYTDTQYF. For the CDR3, the DNA is TGTGCCAGCAGGCGGACTAGCGGGGGGTACACAGATACGCAGTATTTT. The chain is built from TRBV27 and TRBJ2-3, with 14 bases lining up with TRBD2. V shed 6 bases, J shed 2 bases, and the junction held 4 bases outside the gene matches. The CDR3 loop spans 16 amino acids. Germline V lookup: CDR1 MNHEY, CDR2 SMNVEV (reference sequence).

The chain couples TRBV11-3 to TRBJ2-1; 13 bases agree with TRBD2. Germline CDR1 SGHNT, CDR2 YENEEA. V lost 4 bases and J lost 0; bases outside the gene matches: 9. This CDR3 comprises 19 residues. As DNA, the CDR3 is TGTGCCAGCAGCTACTTGACTAGCGGGGGGTTCAGCTCCTACAATGAGCAGTTCTTC. Its translation: CASSYLTSGGFSSYNEQFF.

The chain combines TRBV10-1 with TRBJ2-5, with D possibly being TRBD1 (6 bases). This CDR3 has 13 amino acids. Germline lookup yields CDR1 WNHNN and CDR2 SYGVQD (reference sequence). Trimming took off 3 bases at V and 8 bases at J, with 13 bases between the two ends. CDR3 loop: CASSEDRLGTQYF. CDR3 DNA sequence: TGCGCCAGCAGTGAAGACAGGCTCGGAACCCAGTACTTC.

V gene TRBV4-2 combines with J gene TRBJ2-5, with D maybe TRBD1 (5 bases). The J call may be in error: the DNA end matches TRBJ2-7 better. The CDR3 runs 15 residues. From germline, CDR1 is LGHNA and CDR2 YNFKEQ. The CDR3: CASSQEGTGTYEQYF. In DNA, the CDR3 is TGTGCCAGCAGCCAAGAGGGAACAGGAACCTACGAGCAGTACTTC.

As regards this clone: One end of the junction does not line up with germline, which may come from a read error. V usage is TRBV5-1 and J usage is TRBJ2-6; the match to TRBD1 covers 7 bases. The germline V gene encodes CDR1 SGHRS and CDR2 YFSETQ. CDR3 length: 16 amino acids. Here the CDR3 DNA reads TGCGCCAGCGGCCGGGACAGTACCTCTGGGGCCAACGGCCTGACTTTC. It is translated as CASGRDSTSGANGLTF.

This clone was seen a handful of times. The chain uses TRBV19 and TRBJ1-1; 8 positions agree with TRBD1. This CDR3 has 15 residues. The germline CDR1 and CDR2 sequences are LNHDA and SQIVND (reference sequence). V gave up 5 bases and J gave up 1 base; unmatched junction bases: 6. CDR3: CASSVYRGANTEAFF. The CDR3 nucleotides are TGTGCCAGTAGTGTGTACAGGGGGGCGAACACTGAAGCTTTCTTT. Filled out from reference TRBV19 and TRBJ1-1, the complete variable domain reads DGGITQSPKYLFRKEGQNVTLSCEQNLNHDAMYWYRQDPGQGLRLIYYSQIVNDFQKGDIAEGYSVSREKKESFPLTVTSAQKNPTAFYLCASSVYRGANTEAFFGQGTRLTVV.